This T cell receptor beta chain was captured in a study of CD8 T cells in Susac syndrome. The wider study: The sequenced Susac syndrome patients comprised roughly 6 with active disease and roughly eight in remission. Intravenous immunoglobulin alone or corticosteroids were being given to patients with Susac syndrome at blood draw, unless they were therapy-naive.

The authors reverse transcribed roughly 0.5 to 1 ug RNA with random hexamers. Via MiXCR, TCRdb re-called the immunoSEQ multiplex PCR reads, giving one row per CDR3 protein. The table includes about 120,000 distinct CDR3 sequences, roughly 94% detected once. Study-wide findings and caveats: It was acknowledged in the study that its TCR sequencing and HLA analysis involved a relatively small number of individuals.

As regards this clonotype: Antigen specificity is unknown.

V was pared by 0 bases and J by 7 bases, with 8 bases between. Germline V gene data show CDR1 as MGHRA and CDR2 as YSYEKL. This CDR3 contains 13 residues. This chain uses TRBV4-1 with TRBJ2-3; D remains unclear. This TCR was sampled from a human donor with Susac syndrome. The sequenced sample was CD8+ T cells from PBMCs. The CDR3 loop is CASSQESPHTQYF. The CDR3 coding sequence is TGCGCCAGCAGCCAAGAGAGCCCTCATACGCAGTATTTT.